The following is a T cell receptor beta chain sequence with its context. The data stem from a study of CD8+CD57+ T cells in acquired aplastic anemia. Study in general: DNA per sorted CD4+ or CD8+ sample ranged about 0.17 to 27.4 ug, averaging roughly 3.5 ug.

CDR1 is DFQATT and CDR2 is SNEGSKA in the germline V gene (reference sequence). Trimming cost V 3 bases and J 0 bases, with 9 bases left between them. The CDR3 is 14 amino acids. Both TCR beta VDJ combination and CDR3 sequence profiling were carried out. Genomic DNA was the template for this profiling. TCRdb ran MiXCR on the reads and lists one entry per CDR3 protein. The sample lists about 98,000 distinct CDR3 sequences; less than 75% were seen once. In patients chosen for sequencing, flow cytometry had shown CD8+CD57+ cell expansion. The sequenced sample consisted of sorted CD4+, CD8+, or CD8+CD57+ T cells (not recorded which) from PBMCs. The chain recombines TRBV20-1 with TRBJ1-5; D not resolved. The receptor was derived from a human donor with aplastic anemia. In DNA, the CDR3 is TGCAGTGCTAGGGACGCCTATAGCAATCAGCCCCAGCATTTT. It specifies CSARDAYSNQPQHF.